One and the same sample provided the 3 T cell receptor beta chains below, sequenced in a study of shared clonotypes between healthy human individuals. Only in-frame clones appear in the TCRdb table, and some are missing; sequencing was by immunoSEQ multiplex PCR. The sample includes 2,100,000 or so clones, about 94% of them seen just once. The sample comprised naive CD4+ T cells sorted from blood. Subset of the sample: CD45RA+ positively selected. These TCRs come from a man aged 18 to 29 in good health.

This clone was recorded once. The same CDR3 arises from other DNA sequences in this sample as well. The chain combines TRBV7-9 with TRBJ2-6; D might be TRBD1 (5 bases). Trimming took 3 bases from V and 0 from J, leaving 6 bases between them. There are 15 residues in the CDR3. The germline gives CDR1 SEHNR, CDR2 FQNEAQ (reference sequence). CDR3 in DNA: TGTGCCAGCAGCTTGACAGTCTCTGGGGCCAACGTCCTGACTTTC. Its translation is CASSLTVSGANVLTF.

The chain employs TRBV5-1 and TRBJ2-5, with TRBD1 as a possible D gene (6 bases). The length of the CDR3 is 14 residues. Germline-derived CDR1 and CDR2 are SGHRS and YFSETQ. V lost 4 bases, J lost 3 bases, and 13 bases lay in between. CDR3 loop: CASSQQGSEETQYF. The CDR3, as DNA: TGCGCCAGCAGCCAACAGGGTAGTGAAGAGACCCAGTACTTC.

The chain uses TRBV20-1 and TRBJ2-1, with D unresolved. Trimming took off 6 bases at V and 4 bases at J, with 7 bases between the two ends. The CDR3 has 11 residues. In germline, CDR1 is DFQATT, CDR2 SNEGSKA (reference sequence). The DNA for the CDR3 is TGCAGTGCCCACTGGTACAATGAGCAGTTCTTC. This translates into CSAHWYNEQFF.